The clone carrying this T cell receptor beta chain occurred many times. The antigen is not known. Time point here: persistent/refractory GD, antithyroid drugs over 5 years with positive TRAb. Preparation of the TCR library used RNA extracted from PBMCs. This entry is derived from a study of regulatory T cells in long-lasting Graves disease. The wider study: To qualify as persistent, Graves' disease required over 5 years of antithyroid drugs with positive TSH receptor antibodies.

Study-wide results and caveats: The study found persistent patients shared more public clonotypes (over 2,500) than new patients (966). Persistent disease was characterized by preferential usage of TRBV28, TRBJ1-2 and TRBJ2-5. Study of thyroid tissue was not done, with only peripheral blood studied.

Library construction for TCR beta used iRepertoire HTBI primers and Arm-PCR of CDR3 regions. Using its own MiXCR run on the multiplex PCR reads, TCRdb lists one record per CDR3 protein. The data contain some 420,000 distinct CDR3 sequences, approximately 23% of them singletons. Germline V gene sequence: CDR1 MDHEN, CDR2 SYDVKM. Trimming stripped 10 bases from V and 2 bases from J, with 18 bases between. The CDR3 is 16 amino acids. This TCR came from a female donor with Graves disease. The V and J genes are TRBV28 and TRBJ2-6; D unclear. Sample: peripheral blood mononuclear cells (PBMCs), taken when the disease was refractory, from a patient treated with antithyroid drugs. In DNA, the CDR3 is TGTGCCACACGGGCCCGCATAAACGCTGGGGCCAACGTCCTGACTTTC. Translation gives CATRARINAGANVLTF.